This entry lists 13 T cell receptor beta chains sequenced from one sample in a study of T cell responses to AZD1222 COVID-19 vaccine. Profiled with immunoSEQ multiplex PCR; TCRdb holds only in-frame clones, not every one. Of about 100,000 clones in the sample, roughly nine tenths were seen once. Sequences were derived from peripheral blood, sampled on day 0 of AZD1222 vaccination. These receptors came from an adult in good health.

CDR3 loop: CASSSNTGELFF. The CDR3 coding sequence is TGCGCCAGCAGCTCTAACACCGGGGAGCTGTTTTTT. The chain carries TRBV5-1 and TRBJ2-2; D remains ambiguous. V was clipped by 3 bases and J by 2 bases, with 2 bases between them. CDR1 and CDR2 (germline): SGHRS, YFSETQ. The CDR3 has 12 amino acids. Supplemented by reference TRBV5-1 and TRBJ2-2, the full variable domain reads KAGVTQTPRYLIKTRGQQVTLSCSPISGHRSVSWYQQTPGQGLQFLFEYFSETQRNKGNFPGRFSGRQFSNSRSEMNVSTLELGDSALYLCASSSNTGELFFGEGSRLTVL.

The CDR3 sequence is CASSLSRGFSSYEQYF. DNA of the CDR3: TGTGCCAGCAGTCTATCCCGGGGATTTAGCTCCTACGAGCAGTACTTC. This chain uses TRBV3-1 (or the pseudogene TRBV3-2) with TRBJ2-7, with TRBD2 as a possible D gene (5 bases). Between the trimmed V and J ends, which lost 6 bases and 0 bases, there was a span of 18 bases. Germline V lookup: CDR1 LGHDT, CDR2 YNNKEL (reference sequence). The CDR3 spans 16 residues.

Here the CDR3 reads CASSWTGGGGYTF. CDR3 sequence (DNA): TGTGCCAGCAGCTGGACAGGGGGCGGTGGCTACACCTTC. This chain joins TRBV5-5 and TRBJ1-2; 11 bases agree with TRBD1. The ends lost 3 bases at V and 7 bases at J; junction bases unmatched: 2. Germline V gives CDR1 SGHKS, CDR2 YYEKEE (reference sequence). The CDR3 contains 13 residues.

This clone was seen a single time. V is TRBV19 and J is TRBJ1-5; the D is unclear. Trimming left V 4 bases short and J 1 base short, with 8 bases between. Germline lookup yields CDR1 LNHDA and CDR2 SQIVND (reference sequence). The CDR3 spans 14 residues. The CDR3 is CASSTGPSNQPQHF. CDR3 DNA: TGTGCCAGTAGTACCGGACCAAGCAATCAGCCCCAGCATTTT.

The chain recombines TRBV5-1 with TRBJ1-3; TRBD1 agrees at 8 bases. Germline-derived CDR1 and CDR2 are SGHRS and YFSETQ. This CDR3 has 15 amino acids. V lost 4 bases, J lost 2 bases, and 5 bases stayed unmatched. The CDR3 region has the DNA TGCGCCAGCAGCCCACCGGACAGGGCTGGAAACACCATATATTTT. Encoded protein: CASSPPDRAGNTIYF.

This chain joins TRBV11-2 and TRBJ1-5; D uncertain. CDR3 length: 13 amino acids. Germline V gene lookup returns CDR1 SGHAT and CDR2 FQNNGV. V was shortened by 4 bases and J by 5 bases, with 9 bases between the two germline ends. CDR3 nucleotide sequence: TGTGCCAGCAGCTACTACGTCGATCAGCCCCAGCATTTT. The encoded protein is CASSYYVDQPQHF.

The gene calls are TRBV19 and TRBJ1-5; D unresolved. The CDR3 spans 13 residues. V dropped 8 bases and J dropped 4 bases, with 12 bases sitting between them. Germline values: CDR1 LNHDA, CDR2 SQIVND (reference sequence). CDR3: CASAVMGNQPQHF. The CDR3 DNA follows: TGTGCCAGTGCTGTTATGGGGAATCAGCCCCAGCATTTT.

The rearrangement joins TRBV6-6 to TRBJ1-1; 7 positions agree with TRBD1. The CDR3 is made up of 13 amino acids. After removal of 6 bases from V and 6 bases from J, the junction contained 7 bases not matched to a gene. CDR1 MNHNY and CDR2 SVGAGI come from the germline V gene (reference sequence). The CDR3 protein is CASRLGTAAEAFF. CDR3 sequence (DNA): TGTGCCAGCAGATTAGGGACAGCTGCTGAAGCTTTCTTT.

V gene TRBV4-1 combines with J gene TRBJ2-7; 9 positions agree with TRBD2. V was clipped by 0 bases and J by 4 bases; unmatched bases: 22. CDR1 and CDR2 from the germline V gene are MGHRA and YSYEKL. This CDR3 has 21 residues. CDR3: CASSQDTRGGAEGWLAYEQYF. The CDR3 DNA reads TGCGCCAGCAGCCAAGACACCCGCGGGGGGGCCGAGGGGTGGTTGGCTTACGAGCAGTACTTC.

This rearrangement joins TRBV5-5 to TRBJ2-5; possible D gene TRBD1, 6 bases. Germline-derived CDR1 and CDR2 are SGHKS and YYEKEE (reference sequence). Trimming took off 4 bases at V and 9 bases at J, with 19 bases between the two ends. This CDR3 spans 14 amino acids. This CDR3 reads CASSALGDEGAQYF. The CDR3 region has the DNA TGTGCCAGCAGCGCTTTGGGGGACGAGGGGGCCCAGTACTTC.

The rearrangement joins TRBV5-1 to TRBJ1-1, with D perhaps TRBD1 (5 bases). Trimming stripped 0 bases from V and 4 bases from J, with 16 bases between. The CDR3 is made up of 16 amino acids. Germline lookup yields CDR1 SGHRS and CDR2 YFSETQ. The CDR3: CASSLGHRTRATEAFF. The DNA for the CDR3 is TGCGCCAGCAGCTTGGGCCACAGGACTAGGGCCACTGAAGCTTTCTTT.

The chain carries TRBV2 and TRBJ2-7; 9 nucleotides line up with TRBD1. CDR1 is SNHLY and CDR2 is FYNNEI in the germline V gene. V shed 4 bases, J shed 2 bases, and the junction held 9 bases outside the gene matches. This CDR3 comprises 16 residues. Written as DNA, the CDR3 is TGTGCCAGCAGTGTAGGGACAGGGTTGAGGACCTACGAGCAGTACTTC. Its translation is CASSVGTGLRTYEQYF.

This chain links TRBV18 with TRBJ2-3; a possible D gene is TRBD2 (6 bases). V lost 5 bases, J lost 0 bases, and 15 bases lay in between. This CDR3 is 16 amino acids long. CDR1 KGHSH and CDR2 LQKENI come from the germline V gene. DNA for the CDR3: TGTGCCAGCTCATCGGAGGGCGGAGCTAGCACAGATACGCAGTATTTT. The encoded protein is CASSSEGGASTDTQYF.